The TCR beta chain described here comes from a study of OX40 agonist ivuxolimab in advanced cancers. Study summary: Patients receiving dose escalation had hepatocellular carcinoma, melanoma, renal cell or head and neck cancer. Age averaged around 58 years (range roughly 23 to 79), and around 78% were male. Two patients with cutaneous melanoma and one with hepatocellular carcinoma, three in total, showed partial responses.

The assay was immunoSEQ multiplex PCR, and TCRdb's table has in-frame clones only and misses some. The sample shows 40,000 to 50,000 clones, 80% to 90% of them seen only once. Notes on this clone: Its ends do not fully match the called genes, so a read error is possible.

CDR1 SGHDT and CDR2 YYEEEE come from the germline V gene. The CDR3 has 13 amino acids. The source is an adult with an advanced solid tumor such as melanoma, head and neck, liver or kidney cancer. Sequenced material: CD4+ or CD8+ T cells sorted from blood, taken in a trial of the OX40 agonist ivuxolimab. This rearrangement joins TRBV5-6 to TRBJ2-4; 9 nucleotides align to TRBD2. The CDR3 loop reads CASSLGAGGPARF. The DNA for the CDR3 is TGTGCCAGCAGCTTGGGGGCGGGAGGGCCCGCACGTTTC.